The 19 T cell receptor beta chains listed next were all sequenced from one sample in a study of regulatory T cells in long-lasting Graves disease. Time point described: newly diagnosed GD, antithyroid drugs for less than 3 months. PBMCs provided the RNA from which the TCR library was made. With iRepertoire HTBI primers and Arm-PCR of CDR3 regions, TCR beta libraries were built. TCRdb called the multiplex PCR reads again in MiXCR, with one record for every CDR3 protein. Of approximately 490,000 distinct CDR3 sequences in the sample, about 16% were seen once. This sample was also put to use in a study of T cells in Graves' hyperthyroidism and ophthalmopathy.

Here the sequenced sample was peripheral blood mononuclear cells (PBMCs), taken at new diagnosis, from a patient treated with antithyroid drugs. The receptors derive from a man between 35 and 55 years old with Graves disease.

The chain employs TRBV18 and TRBJ2-2; the D is unclear. CDR3 length: 16 amino acids. V lost 2 bases and J 0 bases, leaving 10 bases between the germline ends. CDR1 and CDR2 (germline): KGHSH, LQKENI. This chain's CDR3 is CASSPSPVPNTGELFF. CDR3 DNA: TGTGCCAGCTCACCAAGCCCAGTCCCGAACACCGGGGAGCTGTTTTTT. Full variable domain (rest looked up from reference TRBV18 and TRBJ2-2): NAGVMQNPRHLVRRRGQEARLRCSPMKGHSHVYWYRQLPEEGLKFMVYLQKENIIDESGMPKERFSAEFPKEGPSILRIQQVVRGDSAAYFCASSPSPVPNTGELFFGEGSRLTVL.

Many counts were recorded for this clonotype. This sequence joins TRBV11-2 and TRBJ2-7, with 7 bases fitting TRBD2. V shed 2 bases and J 2 bases; nucleotides not matched to a gene: 6. CDR1 and CDR2 (germline): SGHAT, FQNNGV. CDR3 length: 15 amino acids. CDR3 amino acids: CASSLRLAETYEQYF. For the CDR3, the DNA is TGTGCCAGCAGCTTACGGCTAGCGGAAACCTACGAGCAGTACTTC.

This clonotype showed up many times. The chain links TRBV20-1 to TRBJ2-7; TRBD2 agrees at 14 bases. Losses at the gene ends were 4 bases for V and 5 bases for J; bases not matched to a gene: 7. CDR1 DFQATT and CDR2 SNEGSKA come from the germline V gene (reference sequence). This CDR3 is 15 amino acids long. The CDR3 loop is CSAIGTSGSKHEQYF. The CDR3, as DNA: TGCAGTGCTATCGGGACTAGCGGGAGTAAGCACGAGCAGTACTTC.

The rearrangement links TRBV29-1 to TRBJ2-7; TRBD2 might be the D (6 bases). Germline CDR1 reads SQVTM; CDR2 reads ANQGSEA. The CDR3 has 13 residues. V was clipped by 4 bases and J by 4 bases, with 14 bases between them. CDR3 region: CSVVGTGDYEQYF. CDR3 bases: TGCAGCGTTGTAGGGACGGGAGATTACGAGCAGTACTTC.

This clonotype was recorded many times. A read error may account for a junction end that differs from germline. The chain employs TRBV13 and TRBJ2-1, with D possibly being TRBD2 (5 bases). This CDR3 has 15 amino acids. Germline assignment: CDR1 PRHDT and CDR2 FYEKMQ (reference sequence). The CDR3 here is CASSLGEGIGSEQFF. In nucleotides, the CDR3 is TGTGCCAGCAGTTTAGGCGAGGGAATCGGCAGTGAGCAGTTCTTC.

The gene calls are TRBV11-3 and TRBJ2-1, with 10 bases matching TRBD2. The CDR3 loop spans 15 amino acids. Germline-derived CDR1 and CDR2 are SGHNT and YENEEA. After removal of 5 bases from V and 6 bases from J, the junction contained 7 bases not matched to a gene. This chain's CDR3 is CASSLIAGGSNEQFF. The DNA for the CDR3 is TGTGCCAGCAGCCTAATAGCGGGAGGAAGCAATGAGCAGTTCTTC.

This clonotype appeared a single time. The CDR3 sequence: CASNGRYRESYEQYF. The CDR3 nucleotides are TGTGCCAGTAATGGCCGATACAGAGAGAGCTACGAGCAGTACTTC. The chain links TRBV9 to TRBJ2-7; D ambiguous. V was pared by 8 bases and J by 3 bases, with 21 bases between. The CDR3 loop spans 15 amino acids. Germline CDR1 reads SGDLS; CDR2 reads YYNGEE.

This clonotype occurred many times. V is TRBV7-2 and J is TRBJ2-5; 9 positions match TRBD2. The CDR3 has 15 amino acids. Losses at the gene ends were 3 bases for V and 1 base for J; bases not matched to a gene: 3. From germline, CDR1 is SGHTA and CDR2 FQGNSA. In DNA, the CDR3 is TGTGCCAGCAGCTTGGCGGGAGGGGTCCAAGAGACCCAGTACTTC. Amino acid sequence: CASSLAGGVQETQYF.

The V and J genes are TRBV7-9 and TRBJ2-1; 11 bases agree with TRBD2. The J segment lost 0 bases and the V segment lost 1 base, leaving 8 bases of the junction unmatched. The germline V gene encodes CDR1 SEHNR and CDR2 FQNEAQ (reference sequence). The CDR3 is 19 amino acids. Here the CDR3 reads CASSLVLGLAVTSYNEQFF. CDR3 in DNA: TGTGCCAGCAGCTTAGTTCTGGGACTAGCGGTCACCTCCTACAATGAGCAGTTCTTC. Using reference TRBV7-9 and TRBJ2-1 for the parts outside the CDR3, the full variable domain is DTGVSQNPRHKITKRGQNVTFRCDPISEHNRLYWYRQTLGQGPEFLTYFQNEAQLEKSRLLSDRFSAERPKGSFSTLEIQRTEQGDSAMYLCASSLVLGLAVTSYNEQFFGPGTRLTVL.

This clonotype appeared a few times. This chain connects TRBV4-1 to TRBJ1-4; D is undetermined. There are 14 residues in the CDR3. Germline V gene sequence: CDR1 MGHRA, CDR2 YSYEKL. V lost 0 bases and J lost 10, with 12 bases in between. As DNA, the CDR3 is TGCGCCAGCAGCCAAGATGGTAGCGTGGGAAAACTGTTTTTT. This sequence encodes CASSQDGSVGKLFF.

The chain carries TRBV4-1 and TRBJ2-1; 7 bases align to TRBD2. V dropped 5 bases and J dropped 0; count of bases not matched to a gene: 4. The length of the CDR3 is 15 residues. Germline V gene data show CDR1 as MGHRA and CDR2 as YSYEKL. The CDR3: CASSDSGNSYNEQFF. In nucleotides, the CDR3 is TGCGCCAGCAGCGACAGCGGGAACTCCTACAATGAGCAGTTCTTC.

The V and J genes are TRBV4-1 and TRBJ2-3; D unresolved. V was cut by 3 bases and J by 5 bases, with 12 bases left in between. CDR3 length: 14 amino acids. Per germline, CDR1 MGHRA and CDR2 YSYEKL. The CDR3 DNA sequence: TGCGCCAGCAGCCAGGACCCAATAAGAGATACGCAGTATTTT. Its protein product is CASSQDPIRDTQYF.

This clonotype was picked up a small number of times. This sequence joins TRBV7-9 and TRBJ2-1; a weak D match, TRBD1 (6 bases). The CDR3 runs to 13 residues. The V and J ends lost 7 bases and 9 bases respectively, with 16 bases between them. Per the germline V gene, CDR1 is SEHNR and CDR2 is FQNEAQ (reference sequence). CDR3 DNA: TGTGCCAGCATCCCAGTCCAAGGGGGTGAGCAGTTCTTC. Translated, it gives CASIPVQGGEQFF. The complete variable domain, with remaining parts taken from reference TRBV7-9 and TRBJ2-1, reads DTGVSQNPRHKITKRGQNVTFRCDPISEHNRLYWYRQTLGQGPEFLTYFQNEAQLEKSRLLSDRFSAERPKGSFSTLEIQRTEQGDSAMYLCASIPVQGGEQFFGPGTRLTVL.

The V gene is TRBV10-3, the J gene TRBJ2-7; D is unclear. The length of the CDR3 is 13 residues. Germline V gene data show CDR1 as ENHRY and CDR2 as SYGVKD. V lost 3 bases and J 6 bases, leaving 12 bases between the germline ends. As DNA, the CDR3 is TGTGCCATCAGTGAAGGACCCTCCCGCGAGCAGTACTTC. Its translation: CAISEGPSREQYF.

This clonotype was seen many times. This chain links TRBV12-3 or TRBV12-4 with TRBJ2-1; 11 nucleotides line up with TRBD2. With 4 bases clipped from V and 7 bases from J, the junction kept 9 bases outside the gene matches. The length of the CDR3 is 16 residues. The CDR3 DNA sequence: TGTGCCAGCAGTTCACTAGCGGGAGCAAATTGGAATGAGCAGTTCTTC. It encodes CASSSLAGANWNEQFF.

This clonotype has a count of ten or more. The CDR3 sequence is CASKRNVGTDTQYF. CDR3 sequence (DNA): TGTGCCAGCAAAAGGAACGTCGGCACAGATACGCAGTATTTT. The J gene is TRBJ2-3, the V gene TRBV2; D uncertain. Germline CDR1 is SNHLY and CDR2 is FYNNEI. Trimming shortened V by 7 bases and J by 1 base, and 12 bases separated the two germline ends. The CDR3 has 14 amino acids. Complete variable domain (other parts from reference TRBV2 and TRBJ2-3): EPEVTQTPSHQVTQMGQEVILRCVPISNHLYFYWYRQILGQKVEFLVSFYNNEISEKSEIFDDQFSVERPDGSNFTLKIRSTKLEDSAMYFCASKRNVGTDTQYFGPGTRLTVL.

This clonotype was recorded many times. The chain combines TRBV7-2 with TRBJ2-1, with 14 nucleotides matching TRBD2. This CDR3 has 16 amino acids. With V trimmed by 4 bases and J by 9 bases, 8 bases remained unmatched. In germline, CDR1 is SGHTA, CDR2 FQGNSA. The CDR3: CASSSTWTSGRIEQFF. The CDR3 bases are TGTGCCAGCAGCTCGACGTGGACTAGCGGGAGGATTGAGCAGTTCTTC.

This sequence joins TRBV5-6 and TRBJ1-2, with unresolved D. The CDR3 is 15 residues long. Trimming pared 4 bases from V and 5 bases from J, leaving 18 bases between. Germline V gene data show CDR1 as SGHDT and CDR2 as YYEEEE. Written as DNA, the CDR3 is TGTGCCAGCAGCAAACAGACGGCCGGCGGTTATGGCTACACCTTC. It is translated as CASSKQTAGGYGYTF.

This clonotype was picked up many times. The V call is TRBV5-6, the J call TRBJ1-2; 9 positions match TRBD1. From germline, CDR1 is SGHDT and CDR2 YYEEEE. Unmatched junction bases numbered 6, after V lost 4 bases and J lost 5 bases. The CDR3 is made up of 14 amino acids. CDR3 DNA sequence: TGTGCCAGCAGCCGGACAGGGGACCTTTATGGCTACACCTTC. It codes for CASSRTGDLYGYTF.